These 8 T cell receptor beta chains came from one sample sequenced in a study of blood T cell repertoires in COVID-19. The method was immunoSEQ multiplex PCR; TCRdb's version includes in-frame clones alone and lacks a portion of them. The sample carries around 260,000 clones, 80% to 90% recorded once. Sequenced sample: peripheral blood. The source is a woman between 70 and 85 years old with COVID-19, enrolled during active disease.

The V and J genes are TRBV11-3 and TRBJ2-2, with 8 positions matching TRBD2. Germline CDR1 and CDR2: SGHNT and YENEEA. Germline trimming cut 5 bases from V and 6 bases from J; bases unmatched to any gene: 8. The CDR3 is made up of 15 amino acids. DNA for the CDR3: TGTGCCAGCAGCCCTCGGGAGGGAGTCGCCGGGGAGCTGTTTTTT. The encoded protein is CASSPREGVAGELFF.

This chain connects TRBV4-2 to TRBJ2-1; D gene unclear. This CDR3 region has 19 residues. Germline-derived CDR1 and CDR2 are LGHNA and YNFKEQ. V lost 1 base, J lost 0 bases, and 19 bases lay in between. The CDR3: CASSQAHHTTRSSYNEQFF. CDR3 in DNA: TGTGCCAGCAGCCAAGCCCACCACACTACCCGGAGCTCCTACAATGAGCAGTTCTTC.

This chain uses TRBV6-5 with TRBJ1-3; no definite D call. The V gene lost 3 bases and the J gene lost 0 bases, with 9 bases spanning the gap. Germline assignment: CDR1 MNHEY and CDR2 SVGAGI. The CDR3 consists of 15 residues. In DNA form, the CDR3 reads TGTGCCAGCAGTTATTCCCGGTTCTCTGGAAACACCATATATTTT. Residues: CASSYSRFSGNTIYF.

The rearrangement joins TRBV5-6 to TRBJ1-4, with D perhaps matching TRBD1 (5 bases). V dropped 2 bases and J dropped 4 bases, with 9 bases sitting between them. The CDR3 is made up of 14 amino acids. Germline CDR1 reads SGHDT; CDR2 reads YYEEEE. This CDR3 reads CASSFGGVNEKLFF. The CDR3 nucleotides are TGTGCCAGCAGCTTCGGGGGGGTTAATGAAAAACTGTTTTTT.

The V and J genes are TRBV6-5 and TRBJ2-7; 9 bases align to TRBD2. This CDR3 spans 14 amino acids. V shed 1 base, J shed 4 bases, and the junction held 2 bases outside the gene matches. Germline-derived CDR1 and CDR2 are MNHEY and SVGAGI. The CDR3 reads CASSYLAGEYEQYF. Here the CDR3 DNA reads TGTGCCAGCAGTTACTTAGCGGGAGAATACGAGCAGTACTTC.

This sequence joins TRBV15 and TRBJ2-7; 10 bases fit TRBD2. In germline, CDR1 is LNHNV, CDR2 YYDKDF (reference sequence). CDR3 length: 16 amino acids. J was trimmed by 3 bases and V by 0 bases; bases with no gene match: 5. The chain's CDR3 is CATSRESGRGNYEQYF. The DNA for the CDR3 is TGTGCCACCAGCAGAGAAAGCGGGAGGGGGAACTACGAGCAGTACTTC.

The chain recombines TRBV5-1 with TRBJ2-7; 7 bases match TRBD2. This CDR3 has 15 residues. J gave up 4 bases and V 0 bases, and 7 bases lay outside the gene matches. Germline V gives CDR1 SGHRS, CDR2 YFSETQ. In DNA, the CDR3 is TGCGCCAGCAGCTTGGATGGGGGAGGGCCATACGAGCAGTACTTC. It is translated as CASSLDGGGPYEQYF. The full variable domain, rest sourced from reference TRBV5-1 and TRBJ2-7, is KAGVTQTPRYLIKTRGQQVTLSCSPISGHRSVSWYQQTPGQGLQFLFEYFSETQRNKGNFPGRFSGRQFSNSRSEMNVSTLELGDSALYLCASSLDGGGPYEQYFGPGTRLTVT.

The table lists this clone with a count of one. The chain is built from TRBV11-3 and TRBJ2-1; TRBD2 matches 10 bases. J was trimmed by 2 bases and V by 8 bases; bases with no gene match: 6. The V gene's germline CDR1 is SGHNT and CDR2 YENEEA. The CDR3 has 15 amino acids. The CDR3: CASRNLAGAYNEQFF. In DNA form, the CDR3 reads TGTGCCAGCCGTAATCTAGCGGGGGCCTACAATGAGCAGTTCTTC. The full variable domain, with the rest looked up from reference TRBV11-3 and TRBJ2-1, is EAGVVQSPRYKIIEKKQPVAFWCNPISGHNTLYWYLQNLGQGPELLIRYENEEAVDDSQLPKDRFSAERLKGVDSTLKIQPAELGDSAVYLCASRNLAGAYNEQFFGPGTRLTVL.